The T cell receptor (beta chain) under discussion was sequenced for a study of OX40 agonist ivuxolimab in advanced cancers. Background on the study: Patients were infused with ivuxolimab every 2 weeks at 0.01 to 10 mg/kg. Findings and limits, study-wide: The mean number of expanded clones was higher in CD8+ T cells than in CD4+.

With respect to this clone: The target antigen is unknown.

Patients who had autoimmune disease history or got systemic immunosuppression were left out. Repertoires were generated with immunoSEQ multiplex PCR, while TCRdb's copy carries only in-frame clones and drops some. Of fewer than 14,000 clones in the sample, less than 90% were seen once. The sequences come from CD4+ or CD8+ T cells sorted from blood, collected in a trial of the OX40 agonist ivuxolimab. This receptor was obtained from an adult with an advanced solid tumor such as melanoma, head and neck, liver or kidney cancer.

CDR3 protein: CASSSFRGGSEKLFF. The CDR3 coding sequence is TGTGCCAGCAGCTCATTCAGGGGGGGATCTGAAAAACTGTTTTTT. V gene TRBV7-9 combines with J gene TRBJ1-4; 7 nucleotides line up with TRBD1. CDR1 SEHNR and CDR2 FQNEAQ come from the germline V gene (reference sequence). The CDR3 is 15 amino acids. V shed 4 bases and J 7 bases; nucleotides not matched to a gene: 9. The full variable domain, with the rest looked up from reference TRBV7-9 and TRBJ1-4, is DTGVSQNPRHKITKRGQNVTFRCDPISEHNRLYWYRQTLGQGPEFLTYFQNEAQLEKSRLLSDRFSAERPKGSFSTLEIQRTEQGDSAMYLCASSSFRGGSEKLFFGSGTQLSVL.